A selection of T cell receptor beta chains follows, all from one sample in a study of T-cell reconstitution after alpha-beta-depleted transplantation in children. TCRdb ran MiXCR on the PCR reads and lists one entry per CDR3 protein. Of about 1,000,000 distinct CDR3 sequences in the sample, less than 30% were seen once. The input for sequencing was PBMCs, mostly from graft donor cells, taken 360 days after TCRalphabeta/CD19-depleted stem cell transplant. The source is a boy in the first two years of life who had a stem cell transplant for SCID, so the T cells may come from the graft donor. CDR3s leave out the opening cysteine and the closing phenylalanine or tryptophan. A D gene is named only where the DNA matches it firmly.

v_gene | d_gene | CDR3aa
TRBV14 | NA | ASSQVGRYNTGELF
TRBV5-1 | TRBD2 | ASSLIAGAANEQF
TRBV12-3/TRBV12-4 | NA | ASSPQTVYYGYT
TRBV7-7 | TRBD1 | ASSPYRGRRETQY
TRBV20-1 | NA | SASGVKNTEAF
TRBV6-1 | NA | ASSTGSDNEQF
TRBV29-1 | NA | SVDTRSGSNEQF
TRBV20-1 | TRBD2 | SAQDGLAGGLGTDTQY
TRBV24-1 | TRBD2 | ATSESPGLAPTDTQY
TRBV5-6 | NA | ASRLDSFYGYT
TRBV12-3/TRBV12-4 | NA | ASSFADSYGYT
TRBV18 | NA | ASSPRGETGGKHETQY
TRBV7-9 | NA | ASSLSGMNEQF
TRBV9 | NA | ASSVSTSYNEQF
TRBV5-1 | NA | ASSLDRSIHEQY
TRBV15 | TRBD2 | ATSREGFGGGNTQY
TRBV30 | NA | AWSVMGRIYNEQF
TRBV29-1 | TRBD1 | SAQTGGVKGYGYT
TRBV5-1 | NA | ASSLAGQGNTIY
TRBV27 | TRBD1 | ASSPWTGLGNEKLF
TRBV12-3/TRBV12-4 | TRBD1 | ASSLAPGGIGTQY
TRBV4-1 | NA | ASSQDSWALYSSGANVLT
TRBV27 | NA | ASSLSVRGRHNEQF
TRBV7-9 | NA | ASSLVVGGGVYEQY
TRBV4-1 | TRBD1 | ASSPPGTGNHQRDEQF
TRBV13 | TRBD1 | ASSFQTGFIADTQY
TRBV19 | NA | ASSPPTVTLAESYNSPLH
TRBV12-3/TRBV12-4 | NA | ASSSWDFQPSYEQY
TRBV27 | NA | ASSLWPPTSTDTQY
TRBV11-2 | NA | ASRTGTIFETQY
TRBV12-3/TRBV12-4 | NA | ASSLKMRGGGETQY
TRBV20-1 | NA | SASSLGPFPYEQY
TRBV6-1 | TRBD2 | ASSRLAASYEQY
TRBV5-1 | NA | ASSSRTADEQF
TRBV30 | NA | AWSGRRTEPNYGYT
TRBV24-1 | TRBD2 | ATSDPAPTTSGRGTQY
TRBV20-1 | TRBD2 | SARAAGAYEQY
TRBV2 | TRBD1 | ASRQGTSTDTQY
TRBV9 | NA | ASSVSERGTQY
TRBV20-1 | NA | SARSTASRTQETQY
TRBV20-1 | NA | SARGGHVANQPQH
TRBV28 | TRBD2 | ASSPEGLLGLGQF
TRBV4-3 | TRBD1 | ASSQDPRDRVLD
TRBV7-2 | TRBD2 | ASSLMASGGTDTQY
TRBV4-1 | NA | ASSQTQGHLGEQY
TRBV12-3/TRBV12-4 | NA | ASSWRPRGETQY
TRBV12-3/TRBV12-4 | NA | ASSLGRWGGTGELF
TRBV6-5 | NA | ASSYSREGQPQH
TRBV12-3/TRBV12-4 | TRBD1 | ASSSLRQGGYT
TRBV12-3/TRBV12-4 | TRBD2 | ASSRESPQTSGDTDTQY
TRBV6-5 | NA | ASSLRGTTYDTQY
TRBV3-1 | TRBD2 | ASSPVLAGPQETQY
TRBV10-3 | NA | AIQTPLDTGELF
TRBV6-1 | TRBD2 | ASLAGASTDTQY
TRBV27 | NA | ASPPRRGRNTEAF
TRBV5-1 | TRBD1 | ASTIAPGQGGNIQY
TRBV29-1 | TRBD2 | SVVIAGRRVGELF
TRBV24-1 | TRBD2 | ATSDSLGTGGTYEQY
TRBV29-1 | NA | SVEVPGGYT
TRBV6-5 | NA | ASSYSAVQETQY